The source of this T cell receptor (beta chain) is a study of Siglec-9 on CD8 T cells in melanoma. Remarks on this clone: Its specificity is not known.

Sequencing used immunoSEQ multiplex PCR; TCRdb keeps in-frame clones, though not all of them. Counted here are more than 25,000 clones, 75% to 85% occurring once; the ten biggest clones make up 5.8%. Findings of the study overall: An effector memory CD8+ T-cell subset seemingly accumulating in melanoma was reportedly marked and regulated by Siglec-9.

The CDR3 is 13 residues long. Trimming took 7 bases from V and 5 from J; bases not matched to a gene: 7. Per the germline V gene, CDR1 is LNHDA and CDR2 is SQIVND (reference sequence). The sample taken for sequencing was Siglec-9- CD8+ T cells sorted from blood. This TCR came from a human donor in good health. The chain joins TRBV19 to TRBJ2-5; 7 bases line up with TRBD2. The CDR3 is CASTETSTETQYF. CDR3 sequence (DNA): TGTGCCAGTACCGAGACTAGCACGGAGACCCAGTACTTC.